This T cell receptor (beta chain) was retrieved from a study of shared clonotypes between healthy human individuals. CD45RO-negative CD8 cells positively selected for CCR7 made up the naive population, which excluded terminally differentiated effector memory CD45RA+ cells. Each subset's genomic DNA was split evenly across several immunoSEQ plates. TCRdb keeps only in-frame clones here, not all; method: immunoSEQ multiplex PCR. This table has some 630,000 clones, approximately 96% appearing once. The sequence derives from a woman aged 25 to 39 in good health. Sequencing input: naive CD8+ T cells sorted from blood.

The DNA for the CDR3 is TGCGCCAGCAGCACGACAGGGCCCGGGGAGCTGTTTTTT. It codes for CASSTTGPGELFF. The chain is built from TRBV5-1 and TRBJ2-2, with 7 bases lining up with TRBD1. Germline values: CDR1 SGHRS, CDR2 YFSETQ. V shed 4 bases and J 6 bases; nucleotides not matched to a gene: 3. The CDR3 sequence is 13 residues long.